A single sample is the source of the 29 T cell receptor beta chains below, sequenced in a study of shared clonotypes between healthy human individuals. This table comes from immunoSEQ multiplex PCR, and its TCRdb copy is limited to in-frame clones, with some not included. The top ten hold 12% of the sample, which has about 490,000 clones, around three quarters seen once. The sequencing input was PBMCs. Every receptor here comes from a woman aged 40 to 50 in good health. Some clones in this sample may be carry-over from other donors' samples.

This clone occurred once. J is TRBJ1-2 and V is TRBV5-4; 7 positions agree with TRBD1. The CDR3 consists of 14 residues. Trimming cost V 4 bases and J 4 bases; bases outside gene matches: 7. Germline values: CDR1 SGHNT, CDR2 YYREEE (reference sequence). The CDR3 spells CASSTRQGPYGYTF. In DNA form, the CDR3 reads TGTGCCAGCAGCACTCGACAGGGTCCCTATGGCTACACCTTC.

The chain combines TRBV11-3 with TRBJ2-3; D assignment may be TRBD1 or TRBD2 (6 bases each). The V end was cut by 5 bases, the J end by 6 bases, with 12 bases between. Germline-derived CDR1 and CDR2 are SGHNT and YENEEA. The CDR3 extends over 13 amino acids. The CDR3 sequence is CASSQEGGDTQYF. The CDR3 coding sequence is TGTGCCAGCAGCCAAGAGGGGGGTGATACGCAGTATTTT.

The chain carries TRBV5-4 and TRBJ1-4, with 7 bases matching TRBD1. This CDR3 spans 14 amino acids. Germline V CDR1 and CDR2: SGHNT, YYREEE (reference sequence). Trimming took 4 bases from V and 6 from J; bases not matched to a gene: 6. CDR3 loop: CASSTKTGDEKLFF. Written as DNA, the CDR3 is TGTGCCAGCAGCACCAAAACAGGGGATGAAAAACTGTTTTTT.

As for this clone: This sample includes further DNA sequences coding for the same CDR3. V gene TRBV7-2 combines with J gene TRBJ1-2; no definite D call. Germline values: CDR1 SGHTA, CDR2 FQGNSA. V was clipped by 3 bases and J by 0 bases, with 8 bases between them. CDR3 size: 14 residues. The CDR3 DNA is TGTGCCAGCAGCTTCGACCGAGCTAACTATGGCTACACCTTC. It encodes CASSFDRANYGYTF.

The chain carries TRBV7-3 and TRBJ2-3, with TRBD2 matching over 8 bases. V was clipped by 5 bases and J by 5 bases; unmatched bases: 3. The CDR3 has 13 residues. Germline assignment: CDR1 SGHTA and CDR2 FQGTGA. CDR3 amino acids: CASSPGTRDTQYF. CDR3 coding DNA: TGTGCCAGCAGCCCCGGGACTAGAGATACGCAGTATTTT.

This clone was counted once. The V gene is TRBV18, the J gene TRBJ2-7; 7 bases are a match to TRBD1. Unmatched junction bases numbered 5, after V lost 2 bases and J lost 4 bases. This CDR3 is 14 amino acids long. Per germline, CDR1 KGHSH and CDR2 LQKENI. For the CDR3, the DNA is TGTGCCAGCTCACCATCAGGGGGTTGGTACGAGCAGTACTTC. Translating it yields CASSPSGGWYEQYF. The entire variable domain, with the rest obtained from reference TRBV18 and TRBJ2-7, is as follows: NAGVMQNPRHLVRRRGQEARLRCSPMKGHSHVYWYRQLPEEGLKFMVYLQKENIIDESGMPKERFSAEFPKEGPSILRIQQVVRGDSAAYFCASSPSGGWYEQYFGPGTRLTVT.

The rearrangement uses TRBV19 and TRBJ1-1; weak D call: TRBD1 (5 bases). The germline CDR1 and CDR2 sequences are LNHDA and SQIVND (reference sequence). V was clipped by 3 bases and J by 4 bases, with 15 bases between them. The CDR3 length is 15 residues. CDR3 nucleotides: TGTGCCAGTAGTATCGGGTTAGGGGACGGCACTGAAGCTTTCTTT. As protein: CASSIGLGDGTEAFF.

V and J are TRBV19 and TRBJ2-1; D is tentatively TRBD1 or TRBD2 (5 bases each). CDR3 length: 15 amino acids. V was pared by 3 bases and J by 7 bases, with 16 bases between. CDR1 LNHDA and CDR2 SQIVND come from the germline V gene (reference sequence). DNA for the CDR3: TGTGCCAGTAGTATCGGGACGATTATTAGAAATGAGCAGTTCTTC. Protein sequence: CASSIGTIIRNEQFF. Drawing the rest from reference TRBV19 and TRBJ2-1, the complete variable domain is DGGITQSPKYLFRKEGQNVTLSCEQNLNHDAMYWYRQDPGQGLRLIYYSQIVNDFQKGDIAEGYSVSREKKESFPLTVTSAQKNPTAFYLCASSIGTIIRNEQFFGPGTRLTVL.

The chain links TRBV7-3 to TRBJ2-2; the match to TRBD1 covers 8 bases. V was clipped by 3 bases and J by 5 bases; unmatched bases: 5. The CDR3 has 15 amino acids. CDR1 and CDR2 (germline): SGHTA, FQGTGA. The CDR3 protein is CASSLDRAGTGELFF. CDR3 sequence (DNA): TGTGCCAGCAGCTTGGACAGGGCGGGGACCGGGGAGCTGTTTTTT.

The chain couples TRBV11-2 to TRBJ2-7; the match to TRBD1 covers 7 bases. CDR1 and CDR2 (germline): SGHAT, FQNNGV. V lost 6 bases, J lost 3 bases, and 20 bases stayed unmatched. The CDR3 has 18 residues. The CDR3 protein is CASSSIAVWGQTFYEQYF. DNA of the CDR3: TGTGCCAGCAGTTCGATCGCCGTCTGGGGACAGACCTTCTACGAGCAGTACTTC. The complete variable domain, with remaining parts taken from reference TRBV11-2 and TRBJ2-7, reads EAGVAQSPRYKIIEKRQSVAFWCNPISGHATLYWYQQILGQGPKLLIQFQNNGVVDDSQLPKDRFSAERLKGVDSTLKIQPAKLEDSAVYLCASSSIAVWGQTFYEQYFGPGTRLTVT.

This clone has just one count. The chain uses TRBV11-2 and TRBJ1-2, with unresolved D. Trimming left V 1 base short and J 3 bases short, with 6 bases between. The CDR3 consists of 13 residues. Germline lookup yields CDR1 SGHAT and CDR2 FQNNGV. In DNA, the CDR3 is TGTGCCAGCAGCTTAGTCACTCACTATGGCTACACCTTC. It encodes CASSLVTHYGYTF.

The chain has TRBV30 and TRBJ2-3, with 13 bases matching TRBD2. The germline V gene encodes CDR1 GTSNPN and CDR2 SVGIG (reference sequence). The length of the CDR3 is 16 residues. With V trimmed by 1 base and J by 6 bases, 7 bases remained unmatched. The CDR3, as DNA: TGTGCCTGGAGTGGAATATTGACTAGCGGGAGGGATACGCAGTATTTT. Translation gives CAWSGILTSGRDTQYF.

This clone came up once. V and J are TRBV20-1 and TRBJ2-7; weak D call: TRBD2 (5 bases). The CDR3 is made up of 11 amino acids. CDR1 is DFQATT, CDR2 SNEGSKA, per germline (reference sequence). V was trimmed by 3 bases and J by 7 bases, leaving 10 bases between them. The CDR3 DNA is TGCAGTGCTAGTGCCGGGGTGGAGCAGTACTTC. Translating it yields CSASAGVEQYF.

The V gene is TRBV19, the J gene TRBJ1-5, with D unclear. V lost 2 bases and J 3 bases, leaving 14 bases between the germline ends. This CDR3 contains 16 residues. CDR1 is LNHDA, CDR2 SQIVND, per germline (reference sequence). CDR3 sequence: CASSIIHGASNQPQHF. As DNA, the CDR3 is TGTGCCAGTAGTATAATACATGGAGCATCCAATCAGCCCCAGCATTTT.

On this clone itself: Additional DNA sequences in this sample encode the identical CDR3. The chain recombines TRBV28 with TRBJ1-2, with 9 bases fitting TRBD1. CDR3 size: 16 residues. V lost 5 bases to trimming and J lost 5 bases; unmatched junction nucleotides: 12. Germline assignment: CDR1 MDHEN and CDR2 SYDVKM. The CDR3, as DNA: TGTGCCAGCAGTCGACCCACTCGAGGGACAGGGTATGGCTACACCTTC. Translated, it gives CASSRPTRGTGYGYTF.

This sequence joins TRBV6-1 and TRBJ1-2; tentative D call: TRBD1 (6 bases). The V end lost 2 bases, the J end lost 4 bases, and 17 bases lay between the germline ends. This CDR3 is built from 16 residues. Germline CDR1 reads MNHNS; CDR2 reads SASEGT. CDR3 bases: TGTGCCAGCAGTGAACAACAGGGTGGATTGAGCTATGGCTACACCTTC. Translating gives CASSEQQGGLSYGYTF.

The chain's CDR3 is CAISGQDERGYGYTF. The CDR3, as DNA: TGTGCCATCAGTGGACAAGACGAGAGGGGCTATGGCTACACCTTC. The chain uses TRBV10-3 and TRBJ1-2, with TRBD1 as a possible D gene (5 bases). V lost 4 bases and J 4 bases, leaving 16 bases between the germline ends. Germline values: CDR1 ENHRY, CDR2 SYGVKD. The CDR3 is 15 residues long.

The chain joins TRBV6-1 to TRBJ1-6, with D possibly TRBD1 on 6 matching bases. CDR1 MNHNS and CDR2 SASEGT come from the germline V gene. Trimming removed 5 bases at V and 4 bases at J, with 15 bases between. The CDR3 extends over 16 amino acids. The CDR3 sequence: CASSKDRTVYNSPLHF. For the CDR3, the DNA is TGTGCCAGCAGTAAAGACCGGACAGTTTATAATTCACCCCTCCACTTT.

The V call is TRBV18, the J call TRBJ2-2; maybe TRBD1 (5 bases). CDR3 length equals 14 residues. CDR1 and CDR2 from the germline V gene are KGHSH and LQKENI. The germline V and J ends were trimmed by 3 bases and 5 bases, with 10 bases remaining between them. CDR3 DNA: TGTGCCAGCTCACCGGTGACAGTTACCGGGGAGCTGTTTTTT. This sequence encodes CASSPVTVTGELFF.

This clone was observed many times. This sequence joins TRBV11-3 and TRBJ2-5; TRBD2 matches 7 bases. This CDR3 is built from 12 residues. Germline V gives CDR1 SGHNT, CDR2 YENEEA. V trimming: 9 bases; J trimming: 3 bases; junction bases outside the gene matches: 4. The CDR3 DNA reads TGTGCCAGTAGCGCGGGAGAAGAGACCCAGTACTTC. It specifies CASSAGEETQYF.

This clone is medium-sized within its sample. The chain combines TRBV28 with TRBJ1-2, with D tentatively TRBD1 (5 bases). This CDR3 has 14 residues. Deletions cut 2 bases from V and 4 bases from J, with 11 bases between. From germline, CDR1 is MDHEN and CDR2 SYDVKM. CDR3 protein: CASSLTSGLYGYTF. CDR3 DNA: TGTGCCAGCAGTTTAACATCAGGGCTCTATGGCTACACCTTC.

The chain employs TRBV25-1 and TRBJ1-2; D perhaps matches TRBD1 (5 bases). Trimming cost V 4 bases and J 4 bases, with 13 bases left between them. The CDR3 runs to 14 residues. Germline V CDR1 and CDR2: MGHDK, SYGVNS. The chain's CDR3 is CASSADEGIYGYTF. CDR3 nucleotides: TGTGCCAGCAGTGCAGACGAGGGGATCTATGGCTACACCTTC.

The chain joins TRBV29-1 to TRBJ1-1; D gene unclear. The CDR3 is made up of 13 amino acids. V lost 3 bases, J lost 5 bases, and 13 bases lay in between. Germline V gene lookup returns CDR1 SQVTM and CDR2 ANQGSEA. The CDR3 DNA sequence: TGCAGCGTTGACGGTCCCACGGGGACTGAAGCTTTCTTT. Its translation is CSVDGPTGTEAFF.

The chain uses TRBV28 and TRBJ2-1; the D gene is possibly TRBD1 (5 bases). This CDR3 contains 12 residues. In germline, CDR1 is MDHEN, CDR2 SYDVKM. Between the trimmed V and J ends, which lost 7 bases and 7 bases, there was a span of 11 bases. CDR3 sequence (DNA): TGTGCCAGCACAGGGTGGGTTAATGAGCAGTTCTTC. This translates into CASTGWVNEQFF.

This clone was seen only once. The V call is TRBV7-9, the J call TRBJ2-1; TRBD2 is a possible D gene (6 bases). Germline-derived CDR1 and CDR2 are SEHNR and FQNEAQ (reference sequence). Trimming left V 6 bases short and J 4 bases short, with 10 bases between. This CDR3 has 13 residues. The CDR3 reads CASRGGVYNEQFF. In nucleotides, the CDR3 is TGTGCCAGCAGGGGCGGGGTATACAATGAGCAGTTCTTC.

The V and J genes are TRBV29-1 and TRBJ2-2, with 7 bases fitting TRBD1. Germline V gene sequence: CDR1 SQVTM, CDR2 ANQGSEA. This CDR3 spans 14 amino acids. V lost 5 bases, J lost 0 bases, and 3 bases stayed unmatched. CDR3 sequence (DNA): TGCAGCGTTTCCGGGACAGCGAACACCGGGGAGCTGTTTTTT. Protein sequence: CSVSGTANTGELFF.

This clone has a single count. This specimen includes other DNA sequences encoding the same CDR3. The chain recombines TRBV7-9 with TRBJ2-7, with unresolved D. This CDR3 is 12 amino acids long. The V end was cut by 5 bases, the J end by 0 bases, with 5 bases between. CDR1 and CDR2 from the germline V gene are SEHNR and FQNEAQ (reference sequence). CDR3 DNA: TGTGCCAGCAGCCCTAGCTCCTACGAGCAGTACTTC. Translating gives CASSPSSYEQYF.

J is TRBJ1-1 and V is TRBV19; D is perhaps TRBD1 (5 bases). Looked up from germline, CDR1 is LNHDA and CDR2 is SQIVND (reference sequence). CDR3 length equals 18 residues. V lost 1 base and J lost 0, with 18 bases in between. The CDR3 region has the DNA TGTGCCAGTAGTATAGCTCGCCCCCTCGGGGGAATGAACACTGAAGCTTTCTTT. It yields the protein CASSIARPLGGMNTEAFF.

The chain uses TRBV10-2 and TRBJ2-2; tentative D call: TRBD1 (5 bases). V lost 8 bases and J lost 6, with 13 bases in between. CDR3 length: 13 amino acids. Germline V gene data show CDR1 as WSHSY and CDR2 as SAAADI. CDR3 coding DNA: TGCGCCAGCCTGAAGGGGCTGGCCGGGGAGCTGTTTTTT. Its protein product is CASLKGLAGELFF.